The 27 T cell receptor beta chains in this list originate from one sample, sequenced in a study of tissue T cells after allogeneic stem cell transplantation. Sequencing was performed with immunoSEQ multiplex PCR; in TCRdb, only in-frame clones are kept and a portion is missing. The sample carries approximately 2,200 clones, 55% to 65% recorded once. Time point of the sample: mouse harvest day 7 after allogeneic transplant. The graft held 10^6 splenic CD5+ T cells and 10^7 T-cell-depleted bone marrow cells. What was sequenced was spleen. These receptors all stem from a female BALB/c mouse given C57BL/6 T cells with graft-versus-host disease after an allogeneic hematopoietic cell transplant.

As regards this clone: The genes and germline here are from mouse. The read finishes 1 residue shy of the CDR3 end, and the germline J gene is used to complete it. The rearrangement joins TRBV13-2 to TRBJ2-1, with 8 positions matching TRBD1. Germline CDR1 reads NNHNN; CDR2 reads SYGAGS (reference sequence). This CDR3 is 15 amino acids long. V gave up 3 bases and J gave up 2 bases; unmatched junction bases: 4. CDR3: CASGGTGRDYAEQFF. The CDR3 bases that were read are TGTGCCAGCGGTGGGACAGGGAGGGACTATGCTGAGCAGTTC.

This clone was seen a few times. Mouse germline and gene names are used. Coverage ceases 1 residue before the CDR3 finishes, and the germline J gene fills in the end. The chain joins TRBV20 to TRBJ2-7; the match to TRBD1 covers 9 bases. J was trimmed by 4 bases and V by 7 bases; bases with no gene match: 5. The CDR3 spans 12 residues. Looked up from germline, CDR1 is GFQATS and CDR2 is STVNSAI. The CDR3 here is CGVPGQGYEQYF. The sequenced CDR3 bases are TGTGGTGTTCCGGGACAGGGTTATGAACAGTAC.

This clone showed up just once. Genes here carry mouse names. The read terminates 1 residue before the CDR3 end, so the remaining end is supplied by the germline J gene. The V and J genes are TRBV19 and TRBJ1-1; D is possibly TRBD1 (5 bases). CDR3 length equals 14 residues. Trimming left V 4 bases short and J 0 bases short, with 10 bases between. The V gene's germline CDR1 is FNHDT and CDR2 SITEND (reference sequence). CDR3 residues: CASSPRTTNTEVFF. The sequenced CDR3 bases are TGTGCCAGCAGTCCCCGGACAACAAACACAGAAGTCTTC.

On this clone: The genes are named according to mouse. With the read ending 1 residue before the CDR3 end, the germline J gene is used to fill in that end. The chain has TRBV23 and TRBJ2-5; the D call of TRBD2 is as the table states it, not checked on the DNA. The CDR3 covers 14 residues. Germline CDR1 reads KGHTA; CDR2 reads FQNQQP. The part of the CDR3 DNA that was read is TGCTCCAGCAGTCAAAGACTGGGGGGCGACACCCAGTAC. Translating gives CSSSQRLGGDTQY. The entire CDR3 reads CSSSQRLGGDTQYF.

This clone showed up just a few times. The genes and germline here are from mouse. Read coverage stops 1 residue before the CDR3 terminus; the germline J gene supplies the remainder. This chain links TRBV13-2 with TRBJ1-6, with D possibly matching TRBD1 (5 bases). TRBJ1-6 is noted as an ORF with a role that remains uncertain. Germline-derived CDR1 and CDR2 are NNHNN and SYGAGS (reference sequence). This CDR3 has 15 residues. V lost 5 bases to trimming and J lost 0 bases, with 9 bases between them. CDR3 residues: CASGTGLSYNSPLYF. CDR3 DNA (partial): TGTGCCAGCGGGACGGGGCTTTCCTATAATTCGCCCCTCTAC.

This clone has only a few counts. The gene names here belong to mouse. The sequenced fragment ends 1 residue before the CDR3 boundary, so the rest is inferred from the germline J gene. The chain carries TRBV29 and TRBJ2-7; 11 nucleotides match TRBD1. V shed 4 bases, J shed 4 bases, and the junction held 6 bases outside the gene matches. The CDR3 spans 15 residues. In germline, CDR1 is MSHET, CDR2 SYDVDS. The CDR3 is CASSSIRDRGYEQYF. The covered CDR3 bases are TGTGCTAGCAGTTCGATCCGGGACAGGGGGTATGAACAGTAC.

On this clone: The gene symbols are mouse symbols. The sequenced fragment ends 1 residue before the CDR3 boundary, so the rest is inferred from the germline J gene. The V and J genes are TRBV26 and TRBJ1-2, with D possibly TRBD1 on 6 matching bases. V was trimmed by 3 bases and J by 0 bases, leaving 8 bases between them. The germline CDR1 and CDR2 sequences are KGHPV and FQNQEV (reference sequence). CDR3 length: 14 residues. The CDR3 bases that were read are TGTGCCAGCAGTCTACAGGGTGCAAACTCCGACTACACC. Its translation is CASSLQGANSDYT. The full-length CDR3 reads as CASSLQGANSDYTF.

This clone came up once. Genes here carry mouse names. Read data end 1 residue before the CDR3 end; the end is taken from the germline J gene. The V and J genes are TRBV13-1 and TRBJ2-5; the match to TRBD2 covers 7 bases. The CDR3 loop spans 13 amino acids. Germline V lookup: CDR1 NSHNY, CDR2 SYGAGN. Germline trimming cut 4 bases from V and 2 bases from J; bases unmatched to any gene: 1. CDR3 region: CASSPGGQDTQYF. Incomplete CDR3 DNA: TGTGCCAGCAGTCCTGGGGGCCAAGACACCCAGTAC.

With respect to this clone: Gene names refer to mouse genes. The CDR3 extends 1 residue past the end of the read, so its final part is completed from the germline J gene. The V gene is TRBV29, the J gene TRBJ2-3; 10 bases align to TRBD1. Per germline, CDR1 MSHET and CDR2 SYDVDS. The CDR3 extends over 16 amino acids. J lost 2 bases, V lost 5 bases, and 7 bases had no gene match. The DNA read from the CDR3 is TGTGCTAGCAGTCCCTCCGGGACAGGGGATGCAGAAACGCTGTAT. Translated, it gives CASSPSGTGDAETLY. From start to end, the CDR3 is CASSPSGTGDAETLYF.

Points on this clone: Gene and germline names: mouse. The CDR3 end lies 1 residue beyond the end of the read and is filled in from the germline J gene. The chain combines TRBV20 with TRBJ2-4; D might be TRBD1 (5 bases). Germline CDR1 is GFQATS and CDR2 is STVNSAI. This CDR3 is 14 amino acids long. The ends were cut back, 1 base at V and 0 bases at J, with 8 bases in the middle. CDR3 in amino acids: CGARAQGSQNTLYF. Partial CDR3 DNA: TGTGGTGCTAGGGCCCAGGGTAGTCAAAACACCTTGTAC.

This clone was seen only a few times. Each gene name is a mouse one. The read ends 1 residue early relative to the CDR3; the germline J gene fills the gap. The chain recombines TRBV17 with TRBJ2-3, with D possibly matching TRBD1 (6 bases). Trimming cost V 4 bases and J 2 bases, with 10 bases left between them. This CDR3 contains 14 residues. Germline CDR1 MNHDT, CDR2 YYDKIL. The CDR3 is CASSTGVLAETLYF. The sequenced CDR3 bases are TGTGCTAGCAGTACAGGGGTCCTTGCAGAAACGCTGTAT.

This clone was picked up a small number of times. Mouse gene names and germline throughout. The read is 1 residue too short to cover the CDR3 end, so that end is filled in from the germline J gene. V is TRBV19 and J is TRBJ1-4, with no clear D. The germline CDR1 and CDR2 sequences are FNHDT and SITEND (reference sequence). The germline V and J ends were trimmed by 4 bases and 0 bases, with 7 bases remaining between them. CDR3 length: 14 residues. The CDR3 reads CASSWAFSNERLFF. The part of the CDR3 DNA that was read is TGTGCCAGCAGTTGGGCCTTTTCCAACGAAAGATTATTT.

A note on this clone: Germline and genes here are mouse. The read falls 1 residue short of the CDR3 end, and the missing part is taken from the germline J gene. The chain is built from TRBV26 and TRBJ2-2; 7 nucleotides agree with TRBD1. V lost 3 bases and J lost 7; bases outside the gene matches: 5. The CDR3 runs to 14 residues. In germline, CDR1 is KGHPV, CDR2 FQNQEV (reference sequence). The covered CDR3 bases are TGTGCCAGCAGTCTCACAGGGGTCAGCGGGCAGCTCTAC. Its protein product is CASSLTGVSGQLY. The full CDR3 sequence reads CASSLTGVSGQLYF.

Worth noting for this clone: Each gene name is a mouse one. The observed sequence ends 1 residue before the CDR3 terminus, with the missing tail filled in from the germline J gene. The chain employs TRBV19 and TRBJ2-4; no reliable D call. The CDR3 sequence is 12 residues long. With 3 bases removed from V and 2 bases from J, the gap between germline ends came to 4 bases. Looked up from germline, CDR1 is FNHDT and CDR2 is SITEND (reference sequence). The CDR3 DNA, read in part, is TGTGCCAGCAGTACAACTCAAAACACCTTGTAC. It specifies CASSTTQNTLY. The full CDR3 sequence reads CASSTTQNTLYF.

As regards this clone: Here the gene names and germline are mouse. Coverage ceases 1 residue before the CDR3 finishes, and the germline J gene fills in the end. The chain combines TRBV13-3 with TRBJ2-7, with D tentatively TRBD2 (6 bases). The germline CDR1 and CDR2 sequences are NNHDY and SYVADS. The V and J ends lost 6 bases and 4 bases respectively, with 8 bases between them. CDR3 length: 11 residues. Incomplete CDR3 DNA: TGTGCCAGCAAACTGGGATATGAACAGTAC. Translating gives CASKLGYEQY. The entire CDR3 protein is CASKLGYEQYF.

As for this clone: The genes and germline here are from mouse. The read terminates 1 residue ahead of where the CDR3 ends, so the germline J gene completes it. This rearrangement joins TRBV2 to TRBJ1-2; maybe TRBD1 (5 bases). V lost 2 bases to trimming and J lost 4 bases, with 8 bases between them. Looked up from germline, CDR1 is LGHNA and CDR2 is YSYQKL. This CDR3 has 13 amino acids. The DNA read from the CDR3 is TGTGCCAGCAGCCAAACAGGAGGCTCCGACTACACC. Its translation: CASSQTGGSDYT. The whole CDR3 region reads CASSQTGGSDYTF. Using reference TRBV2 and TRBJ1-2 for the parts outside the CDR3, the full variable domain is DPKIIQKPKYLVAVTGSEKILICEQYLGHNAMYWYRQSAKKPLEFMFSYSYQKLMDNQTASSRFQPQSSKKNHLDLQITALKPDDSATYFCASSQTGGSDYTFGSGTRLLVI.

This clone was counted between two and nine times. The gene symbols are mouse symbols. The sequence runs out 1 residue before the end of the CDR3; the remainder is reconstructed from the germline J gene. This rearrangement joins TRBV17 to TRBJ2-7, with 10 bases identical to TRBD2. This CDR3 has 15 amino acids. Trimming took 2 bases from V and 1 from J; bases not matched to a gene: 2. CDR1 and CDR2 (germline): MNHDT, YYDKIL. CDR3 sequence: CASSRSGGASYEQYF. CDR3 DNA (partial): TGTGCTAGCAGTAGATCTGGGGGGGCGTCCTATGAACAGTAC.

The table lists this clone with a few counts. All gene names here are mouse names. The CDR3 end is not reached by the read, which stops 1 residue before it; the germline J gene fills it in. This chain connects TRBV16 to TRBJ2-2; 10 positions agree with TRBD1. This CDR3 has 16 amino acids. Germline loops: CDR1 SGHSA, CDR2 FRNQAP. V lost 5 bases to trimming and J lost 2 bases; unmatched junction nucleotides: 5. The CDR3 loop reads CASSLDRGRNTGQLYF. The sequenced CDR3 bases are TGTGCAAGCAGCCTTGACAGGGGGCGGAACACCGGGCAGCTCTAC.

For this clone: Mouse gene names and germline throughout. The CDR3 end is not reached by the read, which stops 1 residue before it; the germline J gene fills it in. V and J are TRBV31 and TRBJ1-6, with TRBD1 matching over 10 bases. TRBJ1-6 is noted as an ORF with a role that remains uncertain. Germline V CDR1 and CDR2: GKSSPN, SITVG. CDR3 length: 17 amino acids. V shed 0 bases, J shed 3 bases, and the junction held 5 bases outside the gene matches. The CDR3 loop is CAWSLGGTGVYNSPLYF. Partial CDR3 DNA: TGTGCCTGGAGTCTAGGAGGGACAGGGGTCTATAATTCGCCCCTCTAC.

This clone was observed a single time. The genes are named according to mouse. The observed sequence ends 1 residue before the CDR3 terminus, with the missing tail filled in from the germline J gene. The V gene is TRBV2, the J gene TRBJ2-5; no reliable D call. V was cut by 0 bases and J by 1 base, with 5 bases left in between. The CDR3 spans 14 residues. Per the germline V gene, CDR1 is LGHNA and CDR2 is YSYQKL. CDR3 DNA (partial): TGTGCCAGCAGCCAAGACGGGGACCAAGACACCCAGTAC. It is translated as CASSQDGDQDTQY. The whole CDR3 protein reads CASSQDGDQDTQYF.

In regard to this clone: Genes and germline are mouse. The CDR3 is cut off 1 residue early in the read; its end comes from the germline J gene. V gene TRBV23 combines with J gene TRBJ2-5; the D call in the table, TRBD2, was not verified against the DNA. This CDR3 is built from 14 residues. CDR1 and CDR2 from the germline V gene are KGHTA and FQNQQP. Here the CDR3 reads CSSSQSNWGDTQYF. CDR3 DNA (partial): TGCTCCAGCAGTCAATCGAACTGGGGAGACACCCAGTAC.

This clone was seen more than once but under ten times. The listed genes are named as in mouse. The CDR3 extends 1 residue past the end of the read, so its final part is completed from the germline J gene. The chain uses TRBV13-3 and TRBJ2-7, with 12 bases fitting TRBD1. The CDR3 loop spans 13 amino acids. V dropped 6 bases and J dropped 6; count of bases not matched to a gene: 4. Germline V gives CDR1 NNHDY, CDR2 SYVADS. CDR3 loop: CASTRDRGLEQYF. The DNA read from the CDR3 is TGTGCCAGCACCCGGGACAGGGGGCTTGAACAGTAC.

With regard to this clone: Each gene name is a mouse one. The read is 1 residue too short to cover the CDR3 end, so that end is filled in from the germline J gene. This chain connects TRBV26 to TRBJ2-5, with TRBD2 matching over 10 bases. The CDR3 consists of 14 residues. Germline V CDR1 and CDR2: KGHPV, FQNQEV (reference sequence). V lost 7 bases to trimming and J lost 6 bases; unmatched junction nucleotides: 7. The CDR3 spells CASILGGRGDTQYF. The sequenced CDR3 bases are TGTGCCAGCATCCTGGGGGGGCGCGGGGACACCCAGTAC.

In this sample, this clone turned up a few times. The listed genes are named as in mouse. Read sequence stops 1 residue before the CDR3 end, and the germline J gene provides the missing end. The gene calls are TRBV1 and TRBJ2-3; 12 bases line up with TRBD1. J gave up 3 bases and V 3 bases, and 4 bases lay outside the gene matches. The CDR3 runs 16 residues. Germline values: CDR1 NSQYPW, CDR2 LRSPGD (reference sequence). CDR3 in amino acids: CTCSARDRGQAETLYF. The sequenced part of the CDR3 DNA is TGCACCTGCAGTGCCCGGGACAGGGGGCAAGCAGAAACGCTGTAT.

For this clone: Germline and genes: mouse. The read stops 1 residue short of the end of the CDR3; the missing end is completed from the germline J gene. The rearrangement joins TRBV26 to TRBJ1-1; the D is unclear. V lost 4 bases and J 1 base, leaving 7 bases between the germline ends. The germline CDR1 and CDR2 sequences are KGHPV and FQNQEV (reference sequence). The CDR3 has 13 residues. The CDR3 bases that were read are TGTGCCAGCAGTCCCCAAAAAAACACAGAAGTCTTC. Translated, it gives CASSPQKNTEVF. The CDR3, in full, reads CASSPQKNTEVFF.

Note on this clone: Gene names denote mouse genes. Sequencing ends 1 residue short of the CDR3 end; the germline J gene provides the rest. The chain links TRBV19 to TRBJ1-3; 8 bases match TRBD1. In germline, CDR1 is FNHDT, CDR2 SITEND (reference sequence). V gave up 0 bases and J gave up 0 bases; unmatched junction bases: 5. The CDR3 totals 17 residues. CDR3 residues: CASSIDRGAISGNTLYF. The covered CDR3 bases are TGTGCCAGCAGTATAGACAGGGGGGCTATTTCTGGAAATACGCTCTAT.

Regarding this clone: All gene names here are mouse names. Read coverage stops 1 residue before the CDR3 terminus; the germline J gene supplies the remainder. The chain joins TRBV5 to TRBJ2-3; TRBD2 matches at 8 bases. The CDR3 has 16 amino acids. Losses at the gene ends were 1 base for V and 0 bases for J; bases not matched to a gene: 3. The germline V gene has CDR1 LGHNA and CDR2 YNLKQL (reference sequence). The CDR3 protein is CASSQGGGVSAETLYF. CDR3 DNA, as far as it was read: TGTGCCAGCAGCCAAGGTGGGGGGGTAAGTGCAGAAACGCTGTAT.